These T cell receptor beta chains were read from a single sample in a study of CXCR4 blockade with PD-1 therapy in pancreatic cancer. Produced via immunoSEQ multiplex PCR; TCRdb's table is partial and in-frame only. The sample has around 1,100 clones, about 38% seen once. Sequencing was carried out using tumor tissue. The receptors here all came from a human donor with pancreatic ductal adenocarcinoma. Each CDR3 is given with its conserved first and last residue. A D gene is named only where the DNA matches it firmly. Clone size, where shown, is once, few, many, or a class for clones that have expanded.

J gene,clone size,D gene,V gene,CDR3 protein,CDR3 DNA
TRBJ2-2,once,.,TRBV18,CASSPRIPIGELFF,TGTGCCAGCTCACCACGGATTCCCATCGGGGAGCTGTTTTTT
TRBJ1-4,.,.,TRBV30,CAWTPSLGLATNEKLFF,TGTGCCTGGACCCCCTCCCTAGGCCTCGCAACTAATGAAAAACTGTTTTTT
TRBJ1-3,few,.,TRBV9,CASSPPQGHGNTIYF,TGTGCCAGCAGCCCCCCCCAGGGTCATGGAAACACCATATATTTT
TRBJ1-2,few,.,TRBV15,CATSRALDGDYGYTF,TGTGCCACCAGCAGGGCCCTGGACGGGGACTATGGCTACACCTTC
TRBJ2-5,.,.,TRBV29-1,CSVAQSAGETQYF,TGCAGCGTGGCCCAGAGCGCGGGAGAGACCCAGTACTTC
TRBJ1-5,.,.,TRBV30,CAWSAASLGPQHF,TGTGCCTGGAGTGCCGCCAGTCTTGGGCCCCAGCATTTT
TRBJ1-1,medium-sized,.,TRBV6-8,CASSYQGLNTEAFF,TGTGCCAGCAGTTACCAGGGCTTGAACACTGAAGCTTTCTTT
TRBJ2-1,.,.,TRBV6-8,CASSPLGDKPNNEQFF,TGTGCCAGCAGCCCGCTGGGGGACAAGCCCAACAATGAGCAGTTCTTC
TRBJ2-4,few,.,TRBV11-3,CASSLRTGDSAIQYF,TGTGCCAGCAGCTTACGGACCGGGGACTCGGCCATTCAGTACTTC
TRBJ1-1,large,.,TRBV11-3,CASSFGIMNTEAFF,TGTGCCAGCAGCTTCGGAATCATGAACACTGAAGCTTTCTTT
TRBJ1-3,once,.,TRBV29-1,CSVASSGNTIYF,TGCAGCGTTGCGAGCTCTGGAAACACCATATATTTT
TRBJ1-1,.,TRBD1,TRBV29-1,CSVGGTGSTEAFF,TGCAGCGTTGGGGGGACAGGGAGCACTGAAGCTTTCTTT
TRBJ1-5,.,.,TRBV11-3,CASSLGGHSNQPQHF,TGTGCCAGCAGCTTAGGGGGGCATAGCAATCAGCCCCAGCATTTT
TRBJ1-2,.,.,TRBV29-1,CSASVDWSNYGYTF,TGCAGCGCGTCAGTGGATTGGAGTAACTATGGCTACACCTTC
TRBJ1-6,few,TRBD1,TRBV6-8,CASSKKSSDRGNSPLHF,TGTGCCAGCTCGAAGAAATCTTCAGACAGGGGGAATTCACCCCTCCACTTT
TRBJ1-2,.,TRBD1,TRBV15,CATSRDRGESYGYTF,TGTGCCACCAGCAGGGACAGGGGGGAGTCCTATGGCTACACCTTC
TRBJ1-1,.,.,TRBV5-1,CASSLVGWMGNTEAFF,TGCGCCAGCAGCTTGGTGGGCTGGATGGGGAACACTGAAGCTTTCTTT